These 14 T cell receptor beta chains came from one sample sequenced in a study of blood T cell repertoires in COVID-19. This table comes from immunoSEQ multiplex PCR, and its TCRdb copy is limited to in-frame clones, with some not included. The sample has under 350,000 clones; about 89% are singletons. Specimen: peripheral blood. Receptors were obtained from a man aged 40-49 years with acute or convalescent COVID-19.

This chain links TRBV19 with TRBJ2-7; D gene uncertain. This CDR3 has 10 amino acids. Per germline, CDR1 LNHDA and CDR2 SQIVND (reference sequence). CDR3 coding DNA: TGTGCCAGTAGTATAGATCAAGCTGAGGTC. Its translation: CASSIDQAEV.

The chain is built from TRBV4-1 and TRBJ1-2; 8 bases fit TRBD1. The CDR3 spans 14 residues. V lost 4 bases, J lost 5 bases, and 6 bases stayed unmatched. Germline V gives CDR1 MGHRA, CDR2 YSYEKL. The CDR3 protein is CASSLDRGGYGYTF. The CDR3 nucleotides are TGCGCCAGCAGCCTAGACAGGGGTGGGTATGGCTACACCTTC.

Here the CDR3 DNA reads TGTGCCAGCAGCCCGTCGGGGGGCGTTGGAAACACCATATATTTT. It codes for CASSPSGGVGNTIYF. The chain joins TRBV5-4 to TRBJ1-3; D is possibly TRBD1 (6 bases). This CDR3 spans 15 amino acids. Germline loops: CDR1 SGHNT, CDR2 YYREEE (reference sequence). V was clipped by 4 bases and J by 3 bases, with 14 bases between them.

V is TRBV2 and J is TRBJ2-1; D gene uncertain. With 5 bases removed from V and 3 bases from J, the gap between germline ends came to 8 bases. CDR1 is SNHLY, CDR2 FYNNEI, per germline. CDR3 length equals 13 residues. CDR3 protein: CASSLNSYNEQFF. The CDR3 DNA is TGTGCCAGCAGTCTAAATAGCTACAATGAGCAGTTCTTC.

The chain couples TRBV6-6 to TRBJ1-2, with unresolved D. V gave up 6 bases and J gave up 8 bases, with 16 bases separating them. The CDR3 spans 13 residues. Germline lookup yields CDR1 MNHNY and CDR2 SVGAGI (reference sequence). The CDR3 loop is CASSPRVVSGYTF. The DNA of the CDR3 is TGTGCCAGCAGCCCGAGGGTGGTGAGCGGCTACACCTTC.

This chain links TRBV10-2 with TRBJ1-5; unclear D gene. Per the germline V gene, CDR1 is WSHSY and CDR2 is SAAADI. This CDR3 has 14 amino acids. V lost 0 bases and J 4 bases, leaving 7 bases between the germline ends. The DNA for the CDR3 is TGCGCCAGCAGTGAGTCGGGCGGGAATCAGCCCCAGCATTTT. Encoded protein: CASSESGGNQPQHF.

The V gene is TRBV30, the J gene TRBJ1-4, with a tentative D call TRBD1 (5 bases). The V gene's germline CDR1 is GTSNPN and CDR2 SVGIG (reference sequence). V lost 0 bases to trimming and J lost 8 bases, with 7 bases between them. The CDR3 consists of 12 residues. The CDR3 coding sequence is TGTGCCTGGAGTGTTCAGGGAGAAAAACTGTTTTTT. Its protein is CAWSVQGEKLFF.

This clone was seen once. The chain carries TRBV20-1 and TRBJ1-2, with TRBD1 identical over 7 bases. The CDR3 contains 15 residues. The V segment lost 3 bases and the J segment 5 bases; nucleotides outside the gene matches: 12. Germline loops: CDR1 DFQATT, CDR2 SNEGSKA (reference sequence). The CDR3 sequence is CSASALRDSQYGYTF. The CDR3 DNA reads as TGCAGTGCTAGTGCCCTACGGGACAGTCAATATGGCTACACCTTC.

V gene TRBV7-2 combines with J gene TRBJ2-3, with 11 bases matching TRBD1. V shed 2 bases and J 4 bases; nucleotides not matched to a gene: 8. CDR3 length: 17 amino acids. In germline, CDR1 is SGHTA, CDR2 FQGNSA. The CDR3 sequence is CASSLKFGQGAADTQYF. CDR3 sequence (DNA): TGTGCCAGCAGCTTAAAATTCGGACAGGGGGCCGCAGATACGCAGTATTTT.

The rearrangement joins TRBV5-5 to TRBJ1-1; 9 nucleotides line up with TRBD1. Germline V gene sequence: CDR1 SGHKS, CDR2 YYEKEE (reference sequence). Losses at the gene ends were 4 bases for V and 6 bases for J; bases not matched to a gene: 10. The CDR3 contains 15 residues. CDR3 residues: CASSEAGTGYSEAFF. CDR3 in DNA: TGTGCCAGCAGCGAAGCCGGGACAGGGTACTCTGAAGCTTTCTTT.

The gene calls are TRBV10-3 and TRBJ2-5; tentatively, D is TRBD1 (6 bases). Per germline, CDR1 ENHRY and CDR2 SYGVKD. With 4 bases removed from V and 8 bases from J, the gap between germline ends came to 11 bases. The CDR3 has 12 amino acids. CDR3 amino acids: CAISGLQGTQYF. The DNA of the CDR3 is TGTGCCATCAGTGGGTTACAGGGAACCCAGTACTTC.

In its sample, this clone was seen once. The rearrangement joins TRBV29-1 to TRBJ1-5; 9 bases are a match to TRBD1. The CDR3 totals 14 residues. Germline V gene lookup returns CDR1 SQVTM and CDR2 ANQGSEA. V dropped 2 bases and J dropped 4; count of bases not matched to a gene: 3. CDR3 in amino acids: CSVETGTGNQPQHF. As DNA, the CDR3 is TGCAGCGTTGAAACCGGGACAGGGAATCAGCCCCAGCATTTT.

The chain uses TRBV21-1 and TRBJ1-2; whether TRBD1, the table's D call, matches the DNA was not checked. TRBV21-1 is a listed pseudogene. The CDR3 is 15 amino acids. As DNA, the CDR3 is TGTGCCAGCGCCTCACAGGGGGCGCGTAACTATGGCTACACCTTC. Translating gives CASASQGARNYGYTF.

The gene calls are TRBV24-1 and TRBJ2-2; D is undetermined. The V and J ends lost 4 bases and 7 bases respectively, with 9 bases between them. Germline loops: CDR1 KGHDR, CDR2 SFDVKD. This CDR3 contains 13 residues. The CDR3 reads CATSDTTNGELFF. The CDR3 region has the DNA TGTGCCACCAGTGACACCACAAACGGGGAGCTGTTTTTT.